What follows describes a single T cell receptor (beta chain). Between the trimmed V and J ends, which lost 9 bases and 7 bases, there was a span of 12 bases. The CDR3 consists of 11 residues. Germline V gene sequence: CDR1 SNHLY, CDR2 FYNNEI. The data stem from a study of TIL therapy for anti-PD-1-resistant metastatic lung cancer. Study-wide context: By whole-exome sequencing, median non-synonymous tumor mutation burden was roughly 1.6 mutations per megabase.

Time point reported: pre-treatment sample, taken before nivolumab and TIL therapy. The immunoSEQ assay was v3. Measured with immunoSEQ multiplex PCR; TCRdb has only the in-frame clones, and not every one. This table has tens of thousands of clones, under 75% appearing once. The source was blood, collected at baseline. This clonotype originated in a person aged 25-85 years with non-small cell lung cancer. V usage is TRBV2 and J usage is TRBJ2-5; the D call may be TRBD1 or TRBD2 (7 bases each). The CDR3 loop is CASDREGTQYF. The CDR3 DNA is TGTGCCAGTGACAGGGAGGGGACCCAGTACTTC.